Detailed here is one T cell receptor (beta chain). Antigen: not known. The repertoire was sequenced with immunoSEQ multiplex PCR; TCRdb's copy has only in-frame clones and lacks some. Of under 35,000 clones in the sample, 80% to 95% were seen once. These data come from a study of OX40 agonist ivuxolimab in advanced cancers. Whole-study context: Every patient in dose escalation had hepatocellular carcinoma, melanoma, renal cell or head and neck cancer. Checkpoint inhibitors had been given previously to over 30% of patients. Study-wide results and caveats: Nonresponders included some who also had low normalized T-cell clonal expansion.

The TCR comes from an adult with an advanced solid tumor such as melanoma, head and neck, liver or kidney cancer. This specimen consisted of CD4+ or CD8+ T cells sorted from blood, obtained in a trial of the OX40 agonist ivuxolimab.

The CDR3 spells CASSLRETSGRLQYEQYF. The CDR3 DNA is TGTGCCAGCAGTTTAAGGGAGACTAGCGGGAGGTTACAGTACGAGCAGTACTTC. This chain uses TRBV28 with TRBJ2-7; 13 bases match TRBD2. V lost 2 bases and J lost 4; bases outside the gene matches: 11. The CDR3 contains 18 residues. CDR1 is MDHEN and CDR2 is SYDVKM in the germline V gene.